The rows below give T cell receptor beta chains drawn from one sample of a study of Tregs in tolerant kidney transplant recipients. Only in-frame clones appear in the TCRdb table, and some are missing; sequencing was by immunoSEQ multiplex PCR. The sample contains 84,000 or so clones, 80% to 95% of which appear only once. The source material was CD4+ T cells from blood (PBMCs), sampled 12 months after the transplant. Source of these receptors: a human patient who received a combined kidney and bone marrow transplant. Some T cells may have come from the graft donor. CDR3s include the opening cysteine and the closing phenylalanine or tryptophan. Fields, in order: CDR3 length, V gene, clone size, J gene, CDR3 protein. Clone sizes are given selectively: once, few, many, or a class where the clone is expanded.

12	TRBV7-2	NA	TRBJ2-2	CASSPYARELFF
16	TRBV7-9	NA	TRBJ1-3	CASSPRGPLTGNTIYF
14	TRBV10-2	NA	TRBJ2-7	CASRLAGRSGWQYF
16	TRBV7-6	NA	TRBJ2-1	CASSPSGGAVVNEQFF
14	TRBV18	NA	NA	CASSPPGNKYEQYF
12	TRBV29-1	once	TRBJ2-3	CSVVSSTDTQYF
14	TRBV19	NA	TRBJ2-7	CASSNREPPYEQYF
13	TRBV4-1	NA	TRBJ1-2	CASSQSGRYGYTF
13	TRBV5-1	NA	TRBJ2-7	CASSLNRGNEQYF
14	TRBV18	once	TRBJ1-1	CASSWGQKNTEAFF
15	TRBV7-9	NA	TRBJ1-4	CASSLGGVPNEKLFF
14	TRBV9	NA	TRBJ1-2	CASSVRTTGYGYTF
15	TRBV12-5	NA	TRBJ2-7	CASGLRSASSYEQYF
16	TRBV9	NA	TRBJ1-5	CASSPGTGSGNQPQHF
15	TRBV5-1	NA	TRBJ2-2	CASSLKQGNTGELFF
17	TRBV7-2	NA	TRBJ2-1	CASSSRTRGRSYNEQFF
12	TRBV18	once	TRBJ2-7	CASSQTLYEQYF
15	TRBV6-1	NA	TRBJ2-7	CASSETGGTPYEQYF
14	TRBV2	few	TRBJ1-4	CASSERATNEKLFF
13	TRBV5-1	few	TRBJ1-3	CASSAGIGNTIYF
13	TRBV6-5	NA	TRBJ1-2	CASSYQGVGGYTF
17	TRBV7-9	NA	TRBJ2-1	CASSLAGRVGNYNEQFF
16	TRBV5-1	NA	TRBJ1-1	CASRPFIKTGNTEAFF
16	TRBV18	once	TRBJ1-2	CASSPRIIGEGYGYTF
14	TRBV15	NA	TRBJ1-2	CATSRAAGVYGYTF
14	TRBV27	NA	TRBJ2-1	CASSLRGQNNEQFF
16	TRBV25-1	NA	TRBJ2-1	CASSDHSGSSYNEQFF
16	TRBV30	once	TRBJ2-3	CAWSVAGGYMGDTQYF
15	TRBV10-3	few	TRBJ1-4	CAIRETGSTNEKLFF
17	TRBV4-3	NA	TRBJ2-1	CASSHSGTSGPYNEQFF
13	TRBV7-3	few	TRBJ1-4	CASSLVQGEKLFF
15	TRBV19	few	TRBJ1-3	CASSIPTGGANTIYF
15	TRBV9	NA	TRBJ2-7	CASNDGGQGASEQYF
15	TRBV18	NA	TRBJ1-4	CASSQAGGPNEKLFF
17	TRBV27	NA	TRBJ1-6	CASSPGTGEPYNSPLHF
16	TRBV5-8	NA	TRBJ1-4	CASSPMGEPFNEKLFF
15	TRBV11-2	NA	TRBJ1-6	CASSLDRTVNSPLHF
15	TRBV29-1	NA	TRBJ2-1	CSVMNVGGSYNEQFF
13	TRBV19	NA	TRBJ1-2	CASSKRGDYGYTF
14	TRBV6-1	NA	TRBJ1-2	CAIRQGKANYGYTF
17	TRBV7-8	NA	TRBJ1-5	CASSLNFRTGINQPQHF
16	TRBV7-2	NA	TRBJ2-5	CASSLAPGGIQETQYF
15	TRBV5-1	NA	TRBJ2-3	CASSISSGGADTQYF
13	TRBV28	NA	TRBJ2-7	CASSFYRDSEQYF
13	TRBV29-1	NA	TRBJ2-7	CSAESGRGYEQYF